This TCR beta chain was sequenced in a study of early T cells in non-severe SARS-CoV-2 infection. Germline CDR1 reads LGHNT; CDR2 reads FRNRAP. Losses at the gene ends were 6 bases for V and 0 bases for J; bases not matched to a gene: 11. The CDR3 extends over 17 amino acids. This clonotype was detected many times. TCRdb re-called the 5' RACE reads with MiXCR, one entry per CDR3 protein. The profile shows around 64,000 distinct CDR3 sequences, over 10% of them singletons. This clonotype was obtained from an adult who was a healthcare worker with PCR-confirmed SARS-CoV-2 infection or an uninfected control (not recorded which). The rearrangement joins TRBV12-5 to TRBJ2-7; 10 positions agree with TRBD2. The sample in question was whole blood, obtained at baseline. CDR3 bases: TGTGCTAGTGGAACAACCTCTAGCGGGAGAAGCTCCTACGAGCAGTACTTC. Residues: CASGTTSSGRSSYEQYF.